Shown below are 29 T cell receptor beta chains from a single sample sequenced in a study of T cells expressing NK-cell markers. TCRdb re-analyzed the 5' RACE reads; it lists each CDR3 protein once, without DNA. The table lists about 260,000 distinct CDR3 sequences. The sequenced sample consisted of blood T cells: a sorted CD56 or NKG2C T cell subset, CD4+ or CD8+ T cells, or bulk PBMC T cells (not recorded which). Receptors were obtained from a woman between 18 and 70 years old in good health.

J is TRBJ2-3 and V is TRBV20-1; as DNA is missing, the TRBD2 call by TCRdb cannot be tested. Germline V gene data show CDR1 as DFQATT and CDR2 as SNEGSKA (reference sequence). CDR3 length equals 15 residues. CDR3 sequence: CSARGGLSLRDTQYF.

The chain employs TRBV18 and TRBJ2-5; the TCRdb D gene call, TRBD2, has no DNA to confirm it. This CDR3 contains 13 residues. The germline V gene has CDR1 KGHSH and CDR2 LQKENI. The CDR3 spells CASSPGPKETQYF.

The CDR3 spells CASSPTGRREKLFF. This sequence joins TRBV11-2 and TRBJ1-4; TCRdb outputs TRBD1, but without DNA this stays unchecked. From germline, CDR1 is SGHAT and CDR2 FQNNGV. This CDR3 has 14 residues.

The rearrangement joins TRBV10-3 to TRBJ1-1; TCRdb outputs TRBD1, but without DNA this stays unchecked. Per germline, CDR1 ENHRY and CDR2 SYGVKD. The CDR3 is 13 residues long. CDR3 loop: CAIGDSLNTEAFF.

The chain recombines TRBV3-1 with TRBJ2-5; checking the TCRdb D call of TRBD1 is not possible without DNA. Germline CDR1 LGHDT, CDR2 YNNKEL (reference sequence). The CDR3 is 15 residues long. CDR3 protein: CASSQERGGAETQYF.

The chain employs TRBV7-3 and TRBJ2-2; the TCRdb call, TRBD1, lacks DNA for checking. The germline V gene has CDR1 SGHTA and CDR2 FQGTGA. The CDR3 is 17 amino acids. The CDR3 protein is CASSLTPDRQNTGELFF.

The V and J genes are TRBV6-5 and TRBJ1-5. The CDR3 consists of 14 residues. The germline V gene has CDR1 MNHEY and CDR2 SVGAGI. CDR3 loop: CASSLSFWDQPQHF.

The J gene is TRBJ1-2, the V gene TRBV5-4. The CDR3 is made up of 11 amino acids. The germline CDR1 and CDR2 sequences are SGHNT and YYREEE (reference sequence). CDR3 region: CASHSVYGYTF.

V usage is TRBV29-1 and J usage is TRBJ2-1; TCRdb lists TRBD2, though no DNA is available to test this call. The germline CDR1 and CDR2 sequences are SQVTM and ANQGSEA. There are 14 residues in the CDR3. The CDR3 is CSVYSSGAHNEQFF.

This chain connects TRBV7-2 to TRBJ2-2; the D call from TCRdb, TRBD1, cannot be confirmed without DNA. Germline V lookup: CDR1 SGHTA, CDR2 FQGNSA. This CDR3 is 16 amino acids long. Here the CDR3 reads CASSLGGQTFTGELFF.

The CDR3 is CASSHESKGAPSETQYF. The rearrangement joins TRBV4-3 to TRBJ2-5; the D gene TCRdb calls, TRBD1, cannot be checked with no DNA. The CDR3 runs 17 residues. Germline V gives CDR1 LGHNA, CDR2 YSLEER.

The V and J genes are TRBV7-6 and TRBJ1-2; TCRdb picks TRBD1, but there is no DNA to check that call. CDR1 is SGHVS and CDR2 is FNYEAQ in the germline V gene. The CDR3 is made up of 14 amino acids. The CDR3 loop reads CASSLDRDYYGYTF.

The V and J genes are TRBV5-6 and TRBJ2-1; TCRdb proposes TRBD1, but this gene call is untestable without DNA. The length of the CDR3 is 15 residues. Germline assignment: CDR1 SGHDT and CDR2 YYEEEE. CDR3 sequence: CASCTPRGPYNEQFF.

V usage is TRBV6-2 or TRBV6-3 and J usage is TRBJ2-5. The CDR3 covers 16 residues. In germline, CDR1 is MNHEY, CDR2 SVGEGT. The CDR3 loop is CASSYPVVGRQETQYF.

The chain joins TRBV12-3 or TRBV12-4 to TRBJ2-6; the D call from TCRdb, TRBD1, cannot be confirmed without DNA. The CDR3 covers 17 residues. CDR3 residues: CASSFPGQLSGANVLTF.

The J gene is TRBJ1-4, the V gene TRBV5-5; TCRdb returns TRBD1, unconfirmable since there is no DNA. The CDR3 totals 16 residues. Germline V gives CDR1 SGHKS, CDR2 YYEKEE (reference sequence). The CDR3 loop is CASSFFSLGQNEKLFF.

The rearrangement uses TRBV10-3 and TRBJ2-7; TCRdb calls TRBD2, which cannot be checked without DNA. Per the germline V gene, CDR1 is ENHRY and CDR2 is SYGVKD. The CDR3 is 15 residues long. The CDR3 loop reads CAIRSTSGETYEQYF.

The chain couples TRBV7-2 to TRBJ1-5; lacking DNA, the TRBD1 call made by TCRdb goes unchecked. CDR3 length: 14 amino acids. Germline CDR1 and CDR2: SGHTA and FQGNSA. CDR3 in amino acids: CASSFRGNNQPQHF.

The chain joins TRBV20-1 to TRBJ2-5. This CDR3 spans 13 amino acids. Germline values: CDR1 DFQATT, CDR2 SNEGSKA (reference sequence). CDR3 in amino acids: CSARDRGQETQYF.

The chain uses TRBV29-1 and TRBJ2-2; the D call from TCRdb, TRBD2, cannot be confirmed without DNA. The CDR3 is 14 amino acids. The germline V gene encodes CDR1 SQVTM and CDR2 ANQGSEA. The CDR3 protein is CSVREGAGAGELFF.

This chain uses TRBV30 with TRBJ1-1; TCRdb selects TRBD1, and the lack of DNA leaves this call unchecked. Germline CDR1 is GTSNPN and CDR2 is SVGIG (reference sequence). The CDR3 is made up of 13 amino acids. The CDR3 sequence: CALSGTGISEAFF.

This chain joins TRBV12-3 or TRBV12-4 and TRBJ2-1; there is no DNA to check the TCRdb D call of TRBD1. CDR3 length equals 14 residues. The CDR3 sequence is CASSLGTMYNEQFF.

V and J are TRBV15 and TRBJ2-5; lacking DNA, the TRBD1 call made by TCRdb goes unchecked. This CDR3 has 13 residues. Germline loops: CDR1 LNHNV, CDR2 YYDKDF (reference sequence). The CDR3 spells CATRPEYQETQYF.

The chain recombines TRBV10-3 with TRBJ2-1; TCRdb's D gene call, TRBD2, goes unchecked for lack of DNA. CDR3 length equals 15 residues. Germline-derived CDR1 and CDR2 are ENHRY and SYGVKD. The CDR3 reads CAISGGTSGREPQFF.

This CDR3 reads CASSLRGGGNTEAFF. The chain combines TRBV7-8 with TRBJ1-1; the TRBD1 assignment by TCRdb is unverifiable without DNA. The CDR3 is 15 amino acids. Germline V lookup: CDR1 SGHVS, CDR2 FQNEAQ.

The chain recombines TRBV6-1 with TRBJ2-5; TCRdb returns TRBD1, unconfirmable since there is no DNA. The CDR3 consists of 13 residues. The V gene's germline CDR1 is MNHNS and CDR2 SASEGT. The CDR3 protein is CASSPGTRETQYF.

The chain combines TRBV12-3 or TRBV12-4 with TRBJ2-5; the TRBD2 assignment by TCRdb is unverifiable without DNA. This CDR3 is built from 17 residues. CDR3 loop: CASSPYGGRAAQETQYF.

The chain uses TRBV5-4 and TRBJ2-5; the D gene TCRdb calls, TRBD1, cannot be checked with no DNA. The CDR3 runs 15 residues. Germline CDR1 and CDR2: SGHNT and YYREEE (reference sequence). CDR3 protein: CASGKTGNLQETQYF.

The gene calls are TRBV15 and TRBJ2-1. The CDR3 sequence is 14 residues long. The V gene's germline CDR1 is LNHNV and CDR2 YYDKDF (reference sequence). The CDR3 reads CATSRLGTYNEQFF.